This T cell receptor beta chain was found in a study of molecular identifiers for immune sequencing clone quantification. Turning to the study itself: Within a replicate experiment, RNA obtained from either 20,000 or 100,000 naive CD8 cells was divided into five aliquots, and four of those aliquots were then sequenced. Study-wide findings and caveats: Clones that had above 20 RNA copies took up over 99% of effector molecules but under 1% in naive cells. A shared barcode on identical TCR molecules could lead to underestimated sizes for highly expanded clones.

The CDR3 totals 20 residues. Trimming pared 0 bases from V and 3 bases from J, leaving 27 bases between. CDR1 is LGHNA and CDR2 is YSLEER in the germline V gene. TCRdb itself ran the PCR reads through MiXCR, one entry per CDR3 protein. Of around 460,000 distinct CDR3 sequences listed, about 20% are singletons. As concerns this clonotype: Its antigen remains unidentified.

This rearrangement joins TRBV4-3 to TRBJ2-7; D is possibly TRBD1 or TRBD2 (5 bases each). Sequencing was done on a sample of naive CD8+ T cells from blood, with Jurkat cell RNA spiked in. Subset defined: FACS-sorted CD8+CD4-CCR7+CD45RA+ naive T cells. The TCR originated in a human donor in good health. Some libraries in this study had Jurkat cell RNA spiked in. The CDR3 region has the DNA TGCGCCAGCAGCCAAGATGTTAGCACAGGACTCGAAGGGGTTATCTACGAGCAGTACTTC. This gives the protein CASSQDVSTGLEGVIYEQYF.